The 16 T cell receptor beta chains given below trace back to one sample, sequenced in a study of control samples from healthy donors and cancer patients. TCRdb keeps only in-frame clones here, not all; method: immunoSEQ multiplex PCR. The repertoire holds some 120,000 clones, with approximately 90% as singletons. The sequenced material came from blood. These receptors originate from a woman between 65 and 79 years old in good health.

V usage is TRBV6-5 and J usage is TRBJ1-3; perhaps TRBD1 as D (6 bases). The CDR3 has 16 residues. V was trimmed by 4 bases and J by 0 bases, leaving 13 bases between them. Looked up from germline, CDR1 is MNHEY and CDR2 is SVGAGI. Written as DNA, the CDR3 is TGTGCCAGCAGTTGGGGGCGGCAAGGCTCTGGAAACACCATATATTTT. Translated, it gives CASSWGRQGSGNTIYF.

The chain employs TRBV2 and TRBJ1-5; no reliable D call. Germline lookup yields CDR1 SNHLY and CDR2 FYNNEI. The CDR3 covers 14 residues. V was shortened by 5 bases and J by 0 bases, with 8 bases between the two germline ends. CDR3 nucleotide sequence: TGTGCCAGCAGTTTACGGGTTAGCAATCAGCCCCAGCATTTT. Its protein is CASSLRVSNQPQHF.

For the CDR3, the DNA is TGTGCCAGCAGCCCAGGACAGGCTGGCTACACCTTC. Encoded protein: CASSPGQAGYTF. This chain links TRBV7-9 with TRBJ1-2, with 7 bases that match TRBD1. Germline V gene data show CDR1 as SEHNR and CDR2 as FQNEAQ (reference sequence). Unmatched junction bases numbered 4, after V lost 5 bases and J lost 7 bases. This CDR3 has 12 amino acids. Together with reference TRBV7-9 and TRBJ1-2, the CDR3 gives the full variable domain: DTGVSQNPRHKITKRGQNVTFRCDPISEHNRLYWYRQTLGQGPEFLTYFQNEAQLEKSRLLSDRFSAERPKGSFSTLEIQRTEQGDSAMYLCASSPGQAGYTFGSGTRLTVV.

The chain employs TRBV27 and TRBJ2-7, with TRBD1 matching 9 bases. V lost 5 bases and J lost 5; bases outside the gene matches: 10. Germline CDR1 MNHEY, CDR2 SMNVEV (reference sequence). The CDR3 is 15 residues long. This CDR3 reads CASSPGGDRDDEQYF. Written as DNA, the CDR3 is TGTGCCAGCAGTCCAGGGGGGGACAGGGACGACGAGCAGTACTTC.

This chain connects TRBV5-1 to TRBJ2-1; D uncertain. Trimming stripped 1 base from V and 4 bases from J, with 12 bases between. Germline CDR1 reads SGHRS; CDR2 reads YFSETQ. This CDR3 is 15 amino acids long. CDR3 sequence: CASSLTSASYNEQFF. CDR3 coding DNA: TGCGCCAGCAGCTTGACATCGGCGTCTTACAATGAGCAGTTCTTC. Full variable domain (missing parts from reference TRBV5-1 and TRBJ2-1): KAGVTQTPRYLIKTRGQQVTLSCSPISGHRSVSWYQQTPGQGLQFLFEYFSETQRNKGNFPGRFSGRQFSNSRSEMNVSTLELGDSALYLCASSLTSASYNEQFFGPGTRLTVL.

The J gene is TRBJ2-7, the V gene TRBV11-3; 7 bases map to TRBD1. V lost 5 bases and J lost 6; bases outside the gene matches: 10. From germline, CDR1 is SGHNT and CDR2 YENEEA. The CDR3 sequence is 14 residues long. DNA for the CDR3: TGTGCCAGCAGCCCGCCCGGACAGGACTCCGAGCAGTACTTC. Translated: CASSPPGQDSEQYF.

The V and J genes are TRBV6-1 and TRBJ2-7; D uncertain. V was trimmed by 2 bases and J by 1 base, leaving 6 bases between them. Germline loops: CDR1 MNHNS, CDR2 SASEGT. The CDR3 extends over 13 amino acids. The CDR3 region has the DNA TGTGCCAGCAGTGAAACTGGGTCCTACGAGCAGTACTTC. As protein: CASSETGSYEQYF.

This chain links TRBV5-6 with TRBJ1-4; no reliable D call. The V gene lost 0 bases and the J gene lost 4 bases, with 7 bases spanning the gap. This CDR3 spans 14 amino acids. CDR1 SGHDT and CDR2 YYEEEE come from the germline V gene. The CDR3 reads CASSLVRNNEKLFF. The DNA for the CDR3 is TGTGCCAGCAGCTTGGTCAGGAATAATGAAAAACTGTTTTTT.

This chain joins TRBV4-2 and TRBJ1-2; D ambiguous. CDR1 is LGHNA, CDR2 YNFKEQ, per germline. V lost 0 bases to trimming and J lost 3 bases, with 11 bases between them. The CDR3 spans 15 residues. The CDR3 sequence is CASSQDLGQHYGYTF. As DNA, the CDR3 is TGTGCCAGCAGCCAAGATCTAGGGCAGCACTATGGCTACACCTTC.

The CDR3 spells CASTWGSEQYF. The CDR3 DNA is TGTGCCAGCACTTGGGGTTCCGAGCAGTACTTC. The V call is TRBV6-5, the J call TRBJ2-7; D gene ambiguous. The CDR3 is made up of 11 amino acids. CDR1 and CDR2 (germline): MNHEY, SVGAGI. Trimming stripped 7 bases from V and 6 bases from J, with 10 bases between.

This clone was counted once. The rearrangement joins TRBV12-3 or TRBV12-4 to TRBJ1-3, with 8 bases that match TRBD1. The CDR3 extends over 13 amino acids. Trimming at V came to 8 bases and at J to 4 bases, leaving 4 bases not matched to a gene. As DNA, the CDR3 is TGTGCCAGCGACAGGGGCTCGGGAAACACCATATATTTT. Its translation is CASDRGSGNTIYF.

The chain employs TRBV7-8 and TRBJ2-5; perhaps TRBD1 as D (6 bases). The CDR3 sequence is 15 residues long. Trimming left V 4 bases short and J 2 bases short, with 14 bases between. Germline CDR1 reads SGHVS; CDR2 reads FQNEAQ. CDR3: CASSSRDKRQETQYF. In nucleotides, the CDR3 is TGTGCCAGCAGCTCCCGGGACAAGAGACAAGAGACCCAGTACTTC.

The chain has TRBV5-1 and TRBJ2-5; 7 bases match TRBD1. Germline trimming cut 4 bases from V and 1 base from J; bases unmatched to any gene: 4. The length of the CDR3 is 14 residues. Germline V CDR1 and CDR2: SGHRS, YFSETQ. CDR3 region: CASSKGQPQETQYF. The CDR3 DNA is TGCGCCAGCAGCAAGGGACAGCCCCAAGAGACCCAGTACTTC.

In this sample, this clone turned up once. This chain links TRBV6-6 with TRBJ1-4; no clear D gene. The V gene lost 4 bases and the J gene lost 10 bases, with 10 bases spanning the gap. Germline V gives CDR1 MNHNY, CDR2 SVGAGI (reference sequence). The CDR3 contains 12 residues. In DNA, the CDR3 is TGTGCCAGCAGTTCCTTAGGCCGAAAACTGTTTTTT. Translating gives CASSSLGRKLFF.

The V call is TRBV19, the J call TRBJ1-3; 7 bases agree with TRBD1. This CDR3 comprises 14 residues. Losses at the gene ends were 6 bases for V and 7 bases for J; bases not matched to a gene: 9. The germline gives CDR1 LNHDA, CDR2 SQIVND (reference sequence). CDR3 sequence: CASRGLGQTNTIYF. The CDR3 DNA follows: TGTGCCAGTAGGGGGTTGGGACAGACCAACACCATATATTTT.

The V gene is TRBV10-3, the J gene TRBJ1-2; no reliable D call. Germline V gene sequence: CDR1 ENHRY, CDR2 SYGVKD. The CDR3 consists of 12 residues. Trimming shortened V by 4 bases and J by 3 bases, and 6 bases separated the two germline ends. This CDR3 reads CAISGTDYGYTF. In DNA form, the CDR3 reads TGTGCCATCAGTGGAACGGACTATGGCTACACCTTC.